This T cell receptor beta chain was recorded in a study of vaccination effects on CD4 cells after COVID-19. This table comes from immunoSEQ multiplex PCR, and its TCRdb copy is limited to in-frame clones, with some not included. The sample lists 55,000 to 80,000 clones, roughly 72% occurring once. CDR1 is LNHNV, CDR2 YYDKDF, per germline (reference sequence). This CDR3 has 15 amino acids. V gave up 0 bases and J gave up 7 bases, with 15 bases separating them. On this clone: What it recognizes is unknown.

Sequencing was preceded by expansion of antigen-specific CD4+ T cells with viral peptide pools in the ViraFEST assay. Subsequent to a culture period of more than 9 days, CD4+ T cells were isolated. All vaccine recipients tested negative for nucleocapsid antibodies and had never contracted SARS-CoV-2 infection. The TCR originated in a human donor who received a COVID-19 vaccine. The J gene is TRBJ1-1, the V gene TRBV15; the D gene is possibly TRBD1 (6 bases). The source was CD4+ T cells from PBMCs cultured with HCoV-OC43 spike peptides, collected before COVID-19 vaccination. Subset defined: HCoV-OC43 spike overlapping peptide pool stimulation. This CDR3 reads CATSRDQGGVGEAFF. In DNA form, the CDR3 reads TGTGCCACCAGCAGAGATCAAGGGGGAGTGGGTGAAGCTTTCTTT.